Sequencing of this TCR beta chain was carried out in a study of T cells in Graves' hyperthyroidism and ophthalmopathy. This CDR3 is 17 amino acids long. Germline V gene data show CDR1 as SGHDT and CDR2 as YYEEEE. Trimming at V came to 0 bases and at J to 7 bases, leaving 9 bases not matched to a gene. Amplification of TCR beta CDR3 regions was performed using RNA transcripts as template. First-round RT-PCR with HTBI primers amplified the TCR CDR3 region. TCRdb re-called the multiplex PCR reads with MiXCR, one entry per CDR3 protein. The sample lists about 420,000 distinct CDR3 sequences; approximately 15% were seen once. Details on this clonotype: The target antigen is unknown.

Study findings and constraints: It was a median 6.5 months before onset that the model predicted ophthalmopathy.

The rearrangement uses TRBV5-6 and TRBJ2-1; 11 nucleotides match TRBD2. This receptor was taken from a woman aged 18-29 years with Graves' hyperthyroidism. Input material: blood. CDR3 region: CASSLAVLAGGGNEQFF. DNA of the CDR3: TGTGCCAGCAGCTTGGCCGTTTTAGCGGGAGGGGGAAATGAGCAGTTCTTC.